This paragraph covers one T cell receptor beta chain sequence. Each CDR3 protein gets one entry after TCRdb re-called the 5' RACE reads with MiXCR. The data contain about 520,000 distinct CDR3 sequences, 22% of them seen just once; the ten biggest clones take up around 0.9%. The data stem from a study of identical twins. These data are also associated with another study on T cells expressing NK-cell markers.

The sample taken for sequencing was CD4+ T cells sorted from blood. The sequence was obtained from a woman between 18 and 30 years old in good health.

In nucleotides, the CDR3 is TGTGCCAGCACCCAAGGAGGGGGTGTAAATTCACCCCTCCACTTT. Its translation is CASTQGGGVNSPLHF. The V and J genes are TRBV7-8 and TRBJ1-6, with D perhaps matching TRBD1 (6 bases). Trimming took 7 bases from V and 7 from J, leaving 17 bases between them. This CDR3 comprises 15 residues. Germline values: CDR1 SGHVS, CDR2 FQNEAQ.